Shown below are 31 T cell receptor beta chains from a single sample sequenced in a study of blood T cell repertoires in COVID-19. Sequencing was performed with immunoSEQ multiplex PCR; in TCRdb, only in-frame clones are kept and a portion is missing. This repertoire shows about 68,000 clones, around 85% found once; its top ten account for 1.4%. Source material: peripheral blood. These receptors were collected from a woman aged 55-69 years with acute or convalescent COVID-19.

The chain employs TRBV5-4 and TRBJ2-1; possibly TRBD2 for D (5 bases). The CDR3 is made up of 13 amino acids. Germline V gives CDR1 SGHNT, CDR2 YYREEE (reference sequence). Deletions cut 4 bases from V and 6 bases from J, with 11 bases between. CDR3 sequence reads: CASSPTRSNEQFF. CDR3 in DNA: TGTGCCAGCAGCCCAACTAGATCCAATGAGCAGTTCTTC.

The chain combines TRBV3-1 (or the pseudogene TRBV3-2) with TRBJ1-6; D call uncertain. Germline CDR1 LGHDT, CDR2 YNNKEL (reference sequence). This CDR3 contains 12 residues. The V end was cut by 2 bases, the J end by 7 bases, with 3 bases between. CDR3 region: CASSQQNSPLHF. The CDR3 DNA reads as TGTGCCAGCAGCCAACAGAATTCACCCCTCCACTTT.

The V and J genes are TRBV19 and TRBJ1-2; TRBD1 matches at 7 bases. Trimming at V came to 6 bases and at J to 7 bases, leaving 29 bases not matched to a gene. Looked up from germline, CDR1 is LNHDA and CDR2 is SQIVND (reference sequence). The CDR3 runs 20 residues. The chain's CDR3 is CASSPPRMWDEFPRGSGYTF. CDR3 bases: TGTGCCAGTAGCCCGCCCCGAATGTGGGACGAATTTCCCAGGGGGTCTGGCTACACCTTC.

This clone occurred once. The genes are TRBV6-5 and TRBJ2-2; D gene uncertain. The germline gives CDR1 MNHEY, CDR2 SVGAGI. V lost 7 bases, J lost 6 bases, and 12 bases lay in between. The CDR3 sequence is 13 residues long. CDR3 sequence reads: CASTFTPAGELFF. The DNA of the CDR3 is TGTGCCAGCACCTTTACCCCGGCCGGGGAGCTGTTTTTT.

This clone has just one count. The V and J genes are TRBV21-1 and TRBJ2-3; the tabulated D call, TRBD2, remains unverified against the DNA. TRBV21-1 is a pseudogene locus. This CDR3 contains 10 residues. The CDR3 spells CARGTDTQYF. The DNA of the CDR3 is TGTGCAAGAGGGACAGATACGCAGTATTTT.

The rearrangement links TRBV18 to TRBJ1-1; D not resolved. The CDR3 runs 13 residues. V was shortened by 3 bases and J by 3 bases, with 8 bases between the two germline ends. CDR1 is KGHSH, CDR2 LQKENI, per germline. Here the CDR3 reads CASSPGIDTEAFF. The CDR3, as DNA: TGTGCCAGCTCACCGGGCATCGACACTGAAGCTTTCTTT.

V and J are TRBV5-4 and TRBJ2-5; 11 positions agree with TRBD1. Germline V gene sequence: CDR1 SGHNT, CDR2 YYREEE (reference sequence). The CDR3 runs 15 residues. The junction had 7 bases not matched to a gene; V was cut back by 4 bases and J by 5 bases. The CDR3: CASSTGDRGYETQYF. CDR3 bases: TGTGCCAGCAGCACGGGGGACAGGGGGTACGAGACCCAGTACTTC.

In DNA, the CDR3 is TGTGCCAGTAGACTTTTCGGGGCCAACGTCCTGACTTTC. Translating gives CASRLFGANVLTF. The chain is built from TRBV19 and TRBJ2-6; no clear D gene. CDR1 is LNHDA and CDR2 is SQIVND in the germline V gene (reference sequence). This CDR3 contains 13 residues. V was shortened by 6 bases and J by 4 bases, with 7 bases between the two germline ends.

V gene TRBV18 combines with J gene TRBJ2-7; 13 nucleotides line up with TRBD2. The ends lost 5 bases at V and 2 bases at J; junction bases unmatched: 6. Germline assignment: CDR1 KGHSH and CDR2 LQKENI. The CDR3 runs to 16 residues. CDR3 nucleotide sequence: TGTGCCAGCTCATCCGGGACTAGCGGGATCGCCTACGAGCAGTACTTC. Amino acid sequence: CASSSGTSGIAYEQYF.

The rearrangement links TRBV2 to TRBJ2-2, with TRBD1 matching over 8 bases. The CDR3 spans 15 residues. CDR1 SNHLY and CDR2 FYNNEI come from the germline V gene. The V gene end was trimmed by 10 bases and the J gene end by 7 bases; junction bases not matched to a gene: 14. CDR3 bases: TGTGCCACCGCTAGACAGGGGACGTTGGGCGGGGAGCTGTTTTTT. Its translation: CATARQGTLGGELFF.

V gene TRBV7-3 combines with J gene TRBJ2-2, with D maybe TRBD1 (6 bases). Germline V gene data show CDR1 as SGHTA and CDR2 as FQGTGA. The CDR3 is 15 residues long. The V gene lost 6 bases and the J gene lost 1 base, with 12 bases spanning the gap. The CDR3: CASREIGGNTGELFF. The CDR3 DNA sequence: TGTGCCAGCAGAGAGATAGGGGGGAACACCGGGGAGCTGTTTTTT.

The count of this clone is one. This rearrangement joins TRBV27 to TRBJ2-1; 13 nucleotides line up with TRBD2. Germline values: CDR1 MNHEY, CDR2 SMNVEV (reference sequence). The CDR3 runs 16 residues. Trimming removed 3 bases from V and 5 bases from J; junction bases left unmatched: 4. CDR3 nucleotide sequence: TGTGCCAGCAGTTTTGGGACTAGCGGGAACCACAATGAGCAGTTCTTC. Its translation is CASSFGTSGNHNEQFF.

The chain uses TRBV7-2 and TRBJ2-1, with TRBD2 identical over 10 bases. In germline, CDR1 is SGHTA, CDR2 FQGNSA. The CDR3 totals 16 residues. V was pared by 2 bases and J by 10 bases, with 11 bases of the junction left unmatched. Written as DNA, the CDR3 is TGTGCCAGCAGCTTAACGGTAGCGGGAGGTCAAATGGAGCAGTTCTTC. Protein product: CASSLTVAGGQMEQFF. Full variable domain (rest looked up from reference TRBV7-2 and TRBJ2-1): GAGVSQSPSNKVTEKGKDVELRCDPISGHTALYWYRQSLGQGLEFLIYFQGNSAPDKSGLPSDRFSAERTGGSVSTLTIQRTQQEDSAVYLCASSLTVAGGQMEQFFGPGTRLTVL.

The rearrangement links TRBV19 to TRBJ2-7; 7 positions agree with TRBD2. This CDR3 spans 12 amino acids. Germline V lookup: CDR1 LNHDA, CDR2 SQIVND (reference sequence). V dropped 2 bases and J dropped 6; count of bases not matched to a gene: 1. CDR3: CASSIREGEQYF. As DNA, the CDR3 is TGTGCCAGTAGTATAAGGGAGGGCGAGCAGTACTTC.

The V gene is TRBV27, the J gene TRBJ2-7; 7 bases fit TRBD1. The J segment lost 7 bases and the V segment lost 1 base, leaving 10 bases of the junction unmatched. Germline V gene data show CDR1 as MNHEY and CDR2 as SMNVEV (reference sequence). The CDR3 runs 15 residues. The CDR3 region has the DNA TGTGCCAGCAGTTTATTGGCCCCTCAACAGGGGGAGCAGTACTTC. This codes for CASSLLAPQQGEQYF.

The chain employs TRBV25-1 and TRBJ2-7; maybe TRBD1 (6 bases). V gave up 6 bases and J gave up 2 bases, with 14 bases separating them. Germline CDR1 and CDR2: MGHDK and SYGVNS. The CDR3 runs 14 residues. CDR3 DNA sequence: TGTGCCAGCAGGACAGACAGGCCACCCTACGAGCAGTACTTC. Amino acids: CASRTDRPPYEQYF.

The V gene is TRBV6-2 or TRBV6-3, the J gene TRBJ2-7; 7 positions match TRBD2. Germline V gives CDR1 MNHEY, CDR2 SVGEGT. V gave up 3 bases and J gave up 3 bases; unmatched junction bases: 11. The CDR3 is 16 amino acids. Here the CDR3 reads CASSYNAGTTHYEQYF. DNA of the CDR3: TGTGCCAGCAGTTATAACGCCGGGACTACCCACTACGAGCAGTACTTC.

Within the sample, this clone is medium-sized (0.01 to 0.1%). The rearrangement links TRBV5-8 to TRBJ2-2, with 7 bases that match TRBD1. The CDR3 is 13 amino acids. Germline trimming cut 3 bases from V and 6 bases from J; bases unmatched to any gene: 2. Germline V lookup: CDR1 SGHTS, CDR2 YDEGEE. CDR3 amino acids: CASSYRGPGELFF. CDR3 nucleotides: TGTGCCAGCAGCTACAGGGGCCCCGGGGAGCTGTTTTTT. The complete variable domain, with remaining parts taken from reference TRBV5-8 and TRBJ2-2, reads EAGVTQSPTHLIKTRGQQATLRCSPISGHTSVYWYQQALGLGLQFLLWYDEGEERNRGNFPPRFSGRQFPNYSSELNVNALELEDSALYLCASSYRGPGELFFGEGSRLTVL.

This rearrangement joins TRBV7-9 to TRBJ2-1; 9 bases are shared with TRBD2. The CDR3 covers 16 residues. Germline V gives CDR1 SEHNR, CDR2 FQNEAQ (reference sequence). V shed 1 base and J 7 bases; nucleotides not matched to a gene: 8. The CDR3 DNA reads as TGTGCCAGCAGCTTAGGACGGCGGGAGGGCCAGAATGAGCAGTTCTTC. Its translation is CASSLGRREGQNEQFF.

This sequence joins TRBV12-3 or TRBV12-4 and TRBJ1-2; TRBD1 matches at 8 bases. This CDR3 is built from 13 residues. V gave up 3 bases and J gave up 4 bases; unmatched junction bases: 1. The CDR3 nucleotides read TGTGCCAGCAGTTTGACAGGGGCCTATGGCTACACCTTC. This encodes CASSLTGAYGYTF.

A single count supports this clone. The V gene is TRBV7-2, the J gene TRBJ1-5; TRBD1 matches at 8 bases. Germline loops: CDR1 SGHTA, CDR2 FQGNSA. This CDR3 contains 16 residues. V shed 4 bases, J shed 8 bases, and the junction held 13 bases outside the gene matches. CDR3 DNA sequence: TGTGCCAGCAGCTGGGGACAGGCACCTTTCCTGGAGCCCCAGCATTTT. Residues: CASSWGQAPFLEPQHF.

The gene calls are TRBV11-2 and TRBJ1-2; D is uncertain. Germline CDR1 reads SGHAT; CDR2 reads FQNNGV. The CDR3 runs 12 residues. Trimming cost V 4 bases and J 5 bases, with 8 bases left between them. The CDR3: CASSSGLYGYTF. DNA of the CDR3: TGTGCCAGCAGCTCAGGACTATATGGCTACACCTTC. Based on the CDR3 plus reference TRBV11-2 and TRBJ1-2, the full variable domain is EAGVAQSPRYKIIEKRQSVAFWCNPISGHATLYWYQQILGQGPKLLIQFQNNGVVDDSQLPKDRFSAERLKGVDSTLKIQPAKLEDSAVYLCASSSGLYGYTFGSGTRLTVV.

This chain uses TRBV5-1 with TRBJ1-1; D gene ambiguous. V was trimmed by 3 bases and J by 0 bases, leaving 6 bases between them. The CDR3 totals 13 residues. From germline, CDR1 is SGHRS and CDR2 YFSETQ. CDR3 protein: CASSSTVNTEAFF. CDR3 nucleotides: TGCGCCAGCAGCTCCACAGTGAACACTGAAGCTTTCTTT. The full variable domain, in which reference TRBV5-1 and TRBJ1-1 provide the parts outside the CDR3, is KAGVTQTPRYLIKTRGQQVTLSCSPISGHRSVSWYQQTPGQGLQFLFEYFSETQRNKGNFPGRFSGRQFSNSRSEMNVSTLELGDSALYLCASSSTVNTEAFFGQGTRLTVV.

Here the CDR3 reads CASRATESSSYEQYF. The CDR3 nucleotides read TGTGCAAGTCGCGCAACAGAGTCCAGCTCCTACGAGCAGTACTTC. V is TRBV12-2 and J is TRBJ2-7; the DNA was not compared with TRBD1, the D call given in the table. TRBV12-2 is assigned pseudogene status. This CDR3 is 15 amino acids long.

The count of this clone is one. The chain couples TRBV6-2 or TRBV6-3 to TRBJ1-2; D may be TRBD1 (6 bases). This CDR3 comprises 13 residues. Trimming stripped 6 bases from V and 8 bases from J, with 16 bases between. Germline values: CDR1 MNHEY, CDR2 SVGEGT. Written as DNA, the CDR3 is TGTGCCAGCAGCAGACAGGAGACTGGAGGCTACACCTTC. Its protein product is CASSRQETGGYTF.

This clone was found a few times. The gene calls are TRBV19 and TRBJ1-2; weak D call: TRBD1 (5 bases). This CDR3 is built from 13 residues. The V end was cut by 5 bases, the J end by 4 bases, with 11 bases between. In germline, CDR1 is LNHDA, CDR2 SQIVND (reference sequence). The chain's CDR3 is CASSPTASYGYTF. Written as DNA, the CDR3 is TGTGCCAGTAGTCCGACAGCTAGCTATGGCTACACCTTC.

This rearrangement joins TRBV5-6 to TRBJ2-3, with D maybe TRBD1 (6 bases). This CDR3 region has 14 residues. Germline values: CDR1 SGHDT, CDR2 YYEEEE. The germline V and J ends were trimmed by 0 bases and 4 bases, with 9 bases remaining between them. DNA for the CDR3: TGTGCCAGCAGCTTGGCGCAGGGGTCAGATACGCAGTATTTT. Its protein product is CASSLAQGSDTQYF.

V is TRBV30 and J is TRBJ1-5; 10 nucleotides align to TRBD1. This CDR3 region has 16 residues. The junction had 7 bases not matched to a gene; V was cut back by 4 bases and J by 1 base. Germline CDR1 GTSNPN, CDR2 SVGIG (reference sequence). In DNA, the CDR3 is TGTGCCTGGACTCCTAAGGACAGGGGGAGCAATCAGCCCCAGCATTTT. Translated: CAWTPKDRGSNQPQHF.

The rearrangement links TRBV10-1 to TRBJ2-3, with 7 bases matching TRBD2. The CDR3 length is 15 residues. V was clipped by 0 bases and J by 6 bases; unmatched bases: 6. Germline V gene data show CDR1 as WNHNN and CDR2 as SYGVQD (reference sequence). CDR3 region: CASSESTAGADTQYF. Written as DNA, the CDR3 is TGCGCCAGCAGTGAGTCGACCGCGGGAGCTGATACGCAGTATTTT.

The rearrangement uses TRBV7-2 and TRBJ1-2, with TRBD1 identical over 7 bases. The J segment lost 8 bases and the V segment lost 5 bases, leaving 14 bases of the junction unmatched. The CDR3 has 15 amino acids. CDR1 SGHTA and CDR2 FQGNSA come from the germline V gene. The CDR3 region is CASSPGTVGVEGYTF. The CDR3 region has the DNA TGTGCCAGCAGCCCCGGGACAGTTGGGGTGGAGGGCTACACCTTC.

The V gene is TRBV10-3, the J gene TRBJ1-6, with TRBD1 identical over 7 bases. Germline loops: CDR1 ENHRY, CDR2 SYGVKD. The CDR3 runs 13 residues. The V and J ends lost 0 bases and 11 bases, in that order; junction bases with no gene match: 1. This CDR3 reads CAISESQGPPLHF. CDR3 DNA: TGTGCCATCAGTGAGTCACAGGGGCCACCCCTCCACTTT.